This TCR beta chain was observed in a study of T cell repertoires in cytomegalovirus infection. About the research overall: Used in the study were CMV epitopes, some recently identified and HLA-C-restricted, others well-studied and HLA-B-restricted. CMV infection together with matching HLA type was indicated by public TCR beta signatures. The study's findings and limits: Within the response measured ex vivo, HLA-C-restricted CMV-specific TCR beta clonotypes were dominant.

On this clonotype: As yet, its antigen is unknown.

V lost 5 bases to trimming and J lost 4 bases, with 11 bases between them. The germline V gene has CDR1 SEHNR and CDR2 FQNEAQ (reference sequence). The CDR3 extends over 13 amino acids. TCRdb reprocessed the reads with MiXCR, giving one entry per CDR3 protein. Here the sample spans about 770,000 distinct CDR3 sequences, around 29% being singletons. Sequences were derived from cultured CD8+ T cells from PBMCs, sampled from culture after CMV antigen stimulation. This rearrangement joins TRBV7-9 to TRBJ1-2; D perhaps matches TRBD1 (5 bases). The receptor was isolated from a human donor in good health (CMV status not recorded). Some clones in this sample may be carry-over from other donors' samples. CDR3 sequence: CASSNNRFYGYTF. The CDR3 nucleotides read TGTGCCAGCAGCAACAACAGGTTCTATGGCTACACCTTC.